This T cell receptor beta chain derives from a study of beta chain features in type 1 diabetes. At the level of the study: Age, gender, cell numbers and subset yield matched between patients and controls.

As to this clone: Antigen specificity is unknown.

Findings and limits, study-wide: TCRB CDR3s from Type 1 diabetes patients were moderately but significantly shorter in all four CD4+ subsets.

Sequencing targeted expressed TCRB transcripts, as all isolated RNA had been reverse transcribed. Sequencing used immunoSEQ multiplex PCR; TCRdb keeps in-frame clones, though not all of them. The data show hundreds of thousands of clones, about 14% seen once. V lost 2 bases to trimming and J lost 8 bases, with 15 bases between them. The CDR3 contains 14 residues. CDR1 is MDHEN and CDR2 is SYDVKM in the germline V gene. Blood was collected once per donor into heparin, averaging about 100 mL. Using CD45RO/CCR7/CD25/CD127/CD95/CD27, CD4+ naive, central memory, regulatory and stem cell-like memory cells were sorted.

The V and J genes are TRBV28 and TRBJ1-2; D might be TRBD1 (6 bases). This TCR was recovered from a man between 18 and 35 years old with type 1 diabetes. Source material: naive CD4+ T cells from blood. The DNA for the CDR3 is TGTGCCAGCAGTTTACCCACAGGGCCAGGAGGCTACACCTTC. This encodes CASSLPTGPGGYTF.